Listed below are T cell receptor beta chains from one sample, sequenced in a study of T cell changes during pregnancy in multiple sclerosis. Some clones are missing from TCRdb's copy, which holds only in-frame ones; the method was immunoSEQ multiplex PCR. The repertoire consists of 66,000 or so clones, with around 90% occurring once and the leading ten covering approximately 5%. The sequencing used CD8+ T cells from peripheral blood mononuclear cells, collected before pregnancy. The origin of the receptors is a female donor with multiple sclerosis, enrolled in a pregnancy study. The CDR3 runs from the conserved cysteine through the conserved F or W. The D gene is left open where the match is weak. Rows give clone size only sometimes, using once, few, many, or a class for an expanded clone.

j_call	d_call	v_call	clone_size	cdr3_aa	cdr3_nt
TRBJ1-6	TRBD1	TRBV5-6	.	CASNEVGQSKSPLHF	TGTGCCAGCAATGAGGTGGGACAGTCAAAATCACCCCTCCACTTT
TRBJ1-2	.	TRBV27	.	CASSLSGRAYGYTF	TGTGCCAGCAGTTTATCGGGGAGGGCCTATGGCTACACCTTC
TRBJ2-2	.	TRBV11-2	.	CASSLSGDRTFGGELFF	TGTGCCAGCAGCTTATCGGGTGACAGAACCTTCGGCGGGGAGCTGTTTTTT
TRBJ2-3	.	TRBV10-3	.	CAIKATDTQYF	TGTGCCATCAAAGCCACAGATACGCAGTATTTT
TRBJ1-2	.	TRBV6-1	.	CASRERPTEFYGYTF	TGTGCCAGCAGGGAACGTCCCACAGAGTTCTATGGCTACACCTTC
TRBJ1-2	.	TRBV19	.	CASSMARGYTF	TGTGCCAGTAGTATGGCTAGGGGCTACACCTTC
TRBJ1-5	TRBD1	TRBV6-4	once	CASRDREGCPQHF	TGTGCCAGCAGAGACAGGGAGGGTTGCCCCCAGCATTTT
TRBJ2-7	.	TRBV6-1	.	CAISRRQDSYEQYF	TGTGCCATCTCCCGCAGACAGGACTCCTACGAGCAGTACTTC
TRBJ1-5	.	TRBV30	once	CAWSAGARNQPQHF	TGTGCCTGGAGCGCGGGAGCTAGGAATCAGCCCCAGCATTTT
TRBJ1-3	.	TRBV7-9	.	CASNRDGNTIYF	TGTGCCAGCAACAGGGATGGAAACACCATATATTTT
TRBJ2-1	.	TRBV13	.	CASSLGRSSYNEQFF	TGTGCCAGCAGCTTAGGCAGGTCAAGCTACAATGAGCAGTTCTTC
TRBJ2-1	TRBD1	TRBV4-1	once	CASSPSQGYNEQFF	TGCGCCAGCAGCCCCTCACAGGGGTACAATGAGCAGTTCTTC
TRBJ2-3	.	TRBV5-5	once	CASSPPLGGITDTQYF	TGTGCCAGCAGCCCGCCCCTCGGGGGAATCACAGATACGCAGTATTTT
TRBJ2-1	.	TRBV7-3	.	CASSSGEEQFF	TGTGCCAGCAGCTCAGGGGAGGAGCAGTTCTTC
TRBJ1-4	.	TRBV7-9	.	CASSTTFGVKMSEKLFF	TGTGCCAGCAGCACAACGTTCGGGGTGAAGATGAGTGAAAAACTGTTTTTT
TRBJ1-1	.	TRBV6-6	once	CASVKLAGRGTEAFF	TGTGCCAGCGTCAAACTGGCGGGGAGAGGAACTGAAGCTTTCTTT
TRBJ2-3	.	TRBV11-2	.	CASSLGQGTITDTQYF	TGTGCCAGCAGCTTAGGCCAGGGCACCATCACAGATACGCAGTATTTT
TRBJ1-4	.	TRBV27	.	CASSLGGGVNEKLFF	TGTGCCAGCAGTTTAGGAGGCGGAGTTAATGAAAAACTGTTTTTT
TRBJ1-2	.	TRBV5-8	.	CASGYPQGDYGYTF	TGTGCCAGCGGCTATCCACAGGGCGACTATGGCTACACCTTC
TRBJ2-1	TRBD2	TRBV6-6	.	CASSDWAGGLDEQFF	TGTGCCAGCAGCGACTGGGCGGGGGGGCTCGATGAGCAGTTCTTC
TRBJ2-1	.	TRBV6-1	once	CASSEERGRPYNEQFF	TGTGCCAGCAGTGAAGAACGAGGGCGCCCCTACAATGAGCAGTTCTTC
TRBJ2-1	TRBD2	TRBV13	.	CASTLIAGDYNEQFF	TGTGCCAGCACCCTCATAGCGGGGGATTACAATGAGCAGTTCTTC